The T cell receptor (beta chain) described here comes from a study of molecular identifiers for immune sequencing clone quantification. This clonotype was detected many times. Its antigen is still unknown. Previously described methods and listed TCR primers produced bulk TCR libraries. Via MiXCR, TCRdb re-called the PCR reads, giving one row per CDR3 protein. In the table there are around 470,000 distinct CDR3 sequences, 20% to 25% of which are singletons. Every naive CD8 library was made from between about 20,000 and 1,000,000 sorted cells with 10%, 30% or 50% RNA. Points from the study as a whole: In CMV-specific effectors, clones above 20 copies held over 99% of molecules; naive, under 1%. Highly expanded clone sizes could be underestimated through barcode sharing by identical TCR molecules.

This receptor was obtained from a human donor in good health. Some libraries in this study had Jurkat cell RNA spiked in. What was sequenced was naive CD8+ T cells from blood, with Jurkat cell RNA spiked in. Documented subset: FACS-sorted CD8+CD4-CCR7+CD45RA+ naive T cells.

CDR3: CSARRSNSNQPQHF. CDR3 DNA sequence: TGCAGTGCTAGGAGGAGTAATAGCAATCAGCCCCAGCATTTT. The genes are TRBV20-1 and TRBJ1-5, with no clear D. The CDR3 totals 14 residues. CDR1 and CDR2 (germline): DFQATT, SNEGSKA (reference sequence). Between the trimmed V and J ends, which lost 3 bases and 0 bases, there was a span of 9 bases.